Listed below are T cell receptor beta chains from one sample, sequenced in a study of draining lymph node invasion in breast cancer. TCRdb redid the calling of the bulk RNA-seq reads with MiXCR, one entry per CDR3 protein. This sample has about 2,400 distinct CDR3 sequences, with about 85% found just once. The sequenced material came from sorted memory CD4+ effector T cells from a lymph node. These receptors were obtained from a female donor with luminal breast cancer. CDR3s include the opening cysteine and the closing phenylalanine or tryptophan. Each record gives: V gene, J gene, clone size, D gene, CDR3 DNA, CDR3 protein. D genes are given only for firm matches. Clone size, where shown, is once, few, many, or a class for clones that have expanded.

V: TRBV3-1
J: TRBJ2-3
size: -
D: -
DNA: TGTGCCAGCAGCCAAGACCGGGACGAAGATACGCAGTATTTT
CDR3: CASSQDRDEDTQYF

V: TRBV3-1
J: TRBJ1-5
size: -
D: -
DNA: TGTGCCAGCAGCCAAGGGCCAGGGAGCAATCAGCCCCAGCATTTT
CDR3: CASSQGPGSNQPQHF

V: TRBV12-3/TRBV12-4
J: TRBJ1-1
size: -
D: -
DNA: TGTGCCAGCACTCCGGACAGACAGACTGAAGCTTTCTTT
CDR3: CASTPDRQTEAFF

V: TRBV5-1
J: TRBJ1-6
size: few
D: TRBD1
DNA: TGCGCCAGCAGCTTGGACAGGGGTCCTTCACCCCTCCACTTT
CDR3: CASSLDRGPSPLHF

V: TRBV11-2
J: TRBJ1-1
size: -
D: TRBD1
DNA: TGTGCCAGCAGCATAGGGGGCGGGACTGAAGCTTTCTTT
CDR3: CASSIGGGTEAFF

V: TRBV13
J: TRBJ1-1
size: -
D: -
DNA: TGTGCCAGCAGCGACCCCCCCCGGGAGACTGAAGCTTTCTTT
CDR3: CASSDPPRETEAFF

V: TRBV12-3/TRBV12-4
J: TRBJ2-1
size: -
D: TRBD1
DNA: TGTGCCAGCAGTACCGGACAGGGGGCAGCCTATGAGCAGTTCTTC
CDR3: CASSTGQGAAYEQFF

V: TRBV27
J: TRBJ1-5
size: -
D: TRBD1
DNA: TGTGCCAGCAGAAAGGGACAGGGGGCGCAGGGCAATCAGCCCCAGCATTTT
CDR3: CASRKGQGAQGNQPQHF

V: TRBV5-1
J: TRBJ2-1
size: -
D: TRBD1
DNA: TGCGCCAGCCTAGGACAGGGCTACAATGAGCAGTTCTTC
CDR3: CASLGQGYNEQFF

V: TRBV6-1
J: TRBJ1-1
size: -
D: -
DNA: TGTGCCAGCAGTGCCCATAGTTCCGGACCGTACACTGAAGCTTTCTTT
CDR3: CASSAHSSGPYTEAFF

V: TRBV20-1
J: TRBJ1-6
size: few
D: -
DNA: TGCAGTGCTAGAGATCAGAGGAAAGGGCGAGATTCACCCCTCCACTTT
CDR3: CSARDQRKGRDSPLHF

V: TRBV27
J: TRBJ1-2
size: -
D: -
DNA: TGTGCCGCAGGACGTTCGGGCTATGGCTACACCTTC
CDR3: CAAGRSGYGYTF

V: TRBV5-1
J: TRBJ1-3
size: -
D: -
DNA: TGCGCCAGCAGCCCCCCGGGGACCGGTTTGACCTTT
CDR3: CASSPPGTGLTF

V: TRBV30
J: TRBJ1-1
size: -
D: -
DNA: TGTGCCTGGAGTGTACGGGAGGGGCGAGCTTTCTTT
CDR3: CAWSVREGRAFF

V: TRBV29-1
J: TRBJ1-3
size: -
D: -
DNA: TGCAGCGTTGAGAAAGGGAGGGACACCATATATTTT
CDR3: CSVEKGRDTIYF

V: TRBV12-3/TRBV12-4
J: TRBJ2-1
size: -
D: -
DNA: TGTGCCAGCAGTTTTGGGTCCCAGAGCAATGAGCAGTTCTTC
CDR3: CASSFGSQSNEQFF

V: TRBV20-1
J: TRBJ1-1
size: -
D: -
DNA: TGCAGTGCTAGACCAACAGACAGTCCCAGAGCTTTCTTT
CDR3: CSARPTDSPRAFF

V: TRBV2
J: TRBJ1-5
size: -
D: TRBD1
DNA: TGTGCCAGCAGCGGACAGGGTAGCAATCAGCCCCAGCATTTT
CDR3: CASSGQGSNQPQHF

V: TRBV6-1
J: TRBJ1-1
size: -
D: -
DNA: TGTGCCAGCAGTGATCGGGGTCGGGCTTACACTGAAGCTTTCTTT
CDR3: CASSDRGRAYTEAFF

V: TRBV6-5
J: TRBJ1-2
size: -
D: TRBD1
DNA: TGTGCCAGCAGAGGAGGGGGCGCAGATGGCTACACCTTC
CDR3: CASRGGGADGYTF

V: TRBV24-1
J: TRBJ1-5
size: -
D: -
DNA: TGTGCCACCAGTGCCTCAGGTTTCGATCAGCCCCAGCATTTT
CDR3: CATSASGFDQPQHF

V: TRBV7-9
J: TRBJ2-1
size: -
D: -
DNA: TGTGCCAGCAGCCCCGGGGGCACTTACAATGAGCAGTTCTTC
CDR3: CASSPGGTYNEQFF

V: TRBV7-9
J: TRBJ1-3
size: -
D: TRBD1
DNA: TGTGCCAGCAGCACCCAAGGACAGGGGGCACTGGGAAACACCATATATTTT
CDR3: CASSTQGQGALGNTIYF

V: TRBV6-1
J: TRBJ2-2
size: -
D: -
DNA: TGTGCCACCCAACGGACAATGAACACCGGGGAGCTGTTTTTT
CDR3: CATQRTMNTGELFF

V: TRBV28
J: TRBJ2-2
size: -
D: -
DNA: TGTGCCAGCAGTTTATCGGGGATTGGGAATTCGGCCGGGGAGCTGTTTTTT
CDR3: CASSLSGIGNSAGELFF

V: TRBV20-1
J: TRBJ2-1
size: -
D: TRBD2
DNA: TGCAGTGCGAGGCCGGGACTAGGAAGAACCTACAATGAGCAGTTCTTC
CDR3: CSARPGLGRTYNEQFF

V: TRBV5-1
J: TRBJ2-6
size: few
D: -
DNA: TGCGCCAGCAGCTTGCCCCTCGCTGGGGCCAACGTCCTGACTTTC
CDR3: CASSLPLAGANVLTF

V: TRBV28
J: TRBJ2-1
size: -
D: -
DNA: TGTGCCAGCAGTTTGAAGACAGTTGGTCGTACGGGCGGTGAGCAGTTCTTC
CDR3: CASSLKTVGRTGGEQFF

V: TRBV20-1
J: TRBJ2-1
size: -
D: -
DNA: TGCAGTGCTAGAGATTCCGGACTTTCCTACAATGAGCAGTTCTTC
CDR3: CSARDSGLSYNEQFF

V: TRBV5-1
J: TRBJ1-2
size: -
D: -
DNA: TGCGCCAGCAGCCCAGGTGGGGGCATCGGCTACACCTTC
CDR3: CASSPGGGIGYTF

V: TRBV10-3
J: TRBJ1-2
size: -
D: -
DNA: TGTGCCATCAGTGAGTCGCAAGGTTACAACTATGGCTACACCTTC
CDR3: CAISESQGYNYGYTF